The 8 T cell receptor beta chains presented below share a single source sample, sequenced in a study of CD8 T cells in ankylosing spondylitis. TCRdb independently ran MiXCR on the 5' RACE reads; one entry per CDR3 protein. Of 300,000 to 350,000 distinct CDR3 sequences listed, 11% were seen once; the top ten hold roughly a tenth. The sample was blood, either unsorted or a sorted T cell fraction (not recorded which). Receptors originate from a female donor with ankylosing spondylitis or in good health (not recorded which).

This clonotype came up many times. The rearrangement uses TRBV20-1 and TRBJ1-2; D gene uncertain. The length of the CDR3 is 15 residues. CDR1 and CDR2 (germline): DFQATT, SNEGSKA (reference sequence). V lost 3 bases, J lost 4 bases, and 18 bases lay in between. This chain's CDR3 is CSARDMRGRAYGYTF. In DNA form, the CDR3 reads TGCAGTGCTAGGGATATGAGAGGGAGGGCCTATGGCTACACCTTC.

This clonotype was recorded at least ten times. The CDR3 nucleotides are TGTGCCAGCAGCTTAGGGCTAGATTACAATGAGCAGTTCTTC. This gives the protein CASSLGLDYNEQFF. This chain connects TRBV7-2 to TRBJ2-1; D gene ambiguous. V was shortened by 1 base and J by 4 bases, with 8 bases between the two germline ends. The CDR3 has 14 residues. Germline CDR1 and CDR2: SGHTA and FQGNSA.

As for this clonotype: This may come from a read error, since a much larger clone is one base off. The conserved phenylalanine or tryptophan normally closing the CDR3 is absent here, so this likely arose from a read error. J is TRBJ1-1 and V is TRBV20-1; D might be TRBD1 (6 bases). CDR1 and CDR2 (germline): DFQATT, SNEGSKA (reference sequence). Trimming removed 1 base from V and 7 bases from J, with 10 bases in between. CDR3 length equals 12 residues. CDR3 DNA: TGCAGTGCTAGAGGGGGGGCGATTGAAGCTTTCTCT. Its protein is CSARGGAIEAFS.

On this clonotype itself: Given a much more abundant clone one base away, this may be a read error. The chain recombines TRBV5-1 with TRBJ2-3; D is uncertain. Trimming removed 7 bases from V and 0 bases from J, with 12 bases in between. The CDR3 is 14 residues long. Per the germline V gene, CDR1 is SGHRS and CDR2 is YFSETQ. The CDR3 loop reads CASDPEISTDTQYF. The CDR3 nucleotides are TGCGCCAGCGACCCAGAAATCAGCACAGATACGCAGTATTTT.

This clonotype was seen at least ten times. The V and J genes are TRBV20-1 and TRBJ2-1, with TRBD2 identical over 14 bases. CDR1 is DFQATT, CDR2 SNEGSKA, per germline (reference sequence). After removal of 0 bases from V and 5 bases from J, the junction contained 3 bases not matched to a gene. This CDR3 is 16 amino acids long. The CDR3 bases are TGCAGTGCTAGAGAGCGGACTAGCGGGGGGAACAATGAGCAGTTCTTC. Amino acids: CSARERTSGGNNEQFF.

The table lists this clonotype with many counts. This chain uses TRBV20-1 with TRBJ2-2; possibly TRBD1 for D (5 bases). Trimming removed 2 bases from V and 1 base from J, with 14 bases in between. Germline CDR1 reads DFQATT; CDR2 reads SNEGSKA (reference sequence). The CDR3 is 16 amino acids. DNA for the CDR3: TGCAGTGCTAGACCCGACAGATCACGGAACACCGGGGAGCTGTTTTTT. Protein: CSARPDRSRNTGELFF.

For this clonotype: At one boundary the junction diverges from the germline segment, which might be a read error. The chain combines TRBV5-1 with TRBJ2-1, with no clear D. This CDR3 region has 16 residues. Germline-derived CDR1 and CDR2 are SGHRS and YFSETQ. In DNA form, the CDR3 reads TGCGCCAGCAGCTTGGATGGCCTTGCCTCCCACAATGAGCAGTTCTTC. This translates into CASSLDGLASHNEQFF.

This clonotype was found many times. The rearrangement joins TRBV5-6 to TRBJ1-2; D remains ambiguous. Trimming cost V 2 bases and J 5 bases, with 13 bases left between them. Germline values: CDR1 SGHDT, CDR2 YYEEEE. The CDR3 consists of 14 residues. CDR3 amino acids: CASSFSVNLYGYTF. In DNA form, the CDR3 reads TGTGCCAGCAGCTTTAGCGTCAATCTATATGGCTACACCTTC.